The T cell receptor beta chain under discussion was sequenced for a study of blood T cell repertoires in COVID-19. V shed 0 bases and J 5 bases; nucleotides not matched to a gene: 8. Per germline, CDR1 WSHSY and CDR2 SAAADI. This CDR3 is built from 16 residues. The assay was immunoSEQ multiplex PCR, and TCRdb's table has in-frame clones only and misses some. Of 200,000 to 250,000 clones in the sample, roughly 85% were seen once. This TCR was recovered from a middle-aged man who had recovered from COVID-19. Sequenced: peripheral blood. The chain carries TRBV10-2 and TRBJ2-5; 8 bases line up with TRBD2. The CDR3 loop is CASSESTRAGGETQYF. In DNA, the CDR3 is TGCGCCAGCAGTGAGTCGACACGGGCGGGGGGCGAGACCCAGTACTTC.